This T cell receptor (beta chain) was identified during a study of blood T cell repertoires in COVID-19. The data were produced by immunoSEQ multiplex PCR, yet TCRdb's version contains in-frame clones alone and is incomplete. The sample includes tens of thousands of clones, roughly four fifths of them seen just once. The CDR3 is 16 amino acids. The gene calls are TRBV21-1 and TRBJ2-5; TRBD2 is the table's D call and was not checked against the DNA. TRBV21-1 is recorded as a pseudogene. Sequenced material: peripheral blood. The source of this sequence is a human donor in a cohort sampled during active COVID-19. The CDR3 loop is CASSIFRQRGPETQYF. The CDR3, as DNA: TGTGCCAGCAGCATCTTCAGACAGCGGGGTCCGGAGACCCAGTACTTC.